Listed here are 26 T cell receptor beta chains from one sample, sequenced in a study of T-cell reconstitution after alpha-beta-depleted transplantation in children. A library of TCRbeta sequences, prepared with unique molecular identifiers, was generated. A single record per CDR3 protein comes from TCRdb applying MiXCR to the PCR reads. The sample holds about 830,000 distinct CDR3 sequences, under 20% seen once. This specimen was PBMCs, mostly from graft donor cells, taken 360 days after TCRalphabeta/CD19-depleted stem cell transplant. The receptors were sampled from a male patient between 10 and 17 years old who had a stem cell transplant for acute lymphoblastic leukemia, so the T cells may come from the graft donor.

This clonotype was found a few times. The chain couples TRBV15 to TRBJ2-3; D gene unclear. Between the trimmed V and J ends, which lost 0 bases and 6 bases, there was a span of 13 bases. Germline lookup yields CDR1 LNHNV and CDR2 YYDKDF (reference sequence). The CDR3 covers 15 residues. CDR3 sequence reads: CATSRESRGVDTQYF. CDR3 DNA: TGTGCCACCAGCAGAGAGTCCCGTGGGGTGGATACGCAGTATTTT.

This rearrangement joins TRBV20-1 to TRBJ1-4; 10 positions agree with TRBD1. The CDR3 spans 14 residues. Germline V gene lookup returns CDR1 DFQATT and CDR2 SNEGSKA (reference sequence). J was trimmed by 8 bases and V by 5 bases; bases with no gene match: 8. The CDR3 protein is CSAEYGTGDEKLFF. The DNA for the CDR3 is TGCAGTGCTGAGTATGGGACAGGGGACGAAAAACTGTTTTTT.

The V gene is TRBV9, the J gene TRBJ2-3; perhaps TRBD2 as D (5 bases). Germline lookup yields CDR1 SGDLS and CDR2 YYNGEE. Deletions cut 0 bases from V and 2 bases from J, with 10 bases between. There are 15 residues in the CDR3. The CDR3 DNA follows: TGTGCCAGCAGCGTAGGAGGGCGTTACACAGATACGCAGTATTTT. This translates into CASSVGGRYTDTQYF.

This clonotype was seen a few times. The chain combines TRBV5-1 with TRBJ2-7, with a possible D match to TRBD2 (5 bases). CDR3 size: 17 residues. From germline, CDR1 is SGHRS and CDR2 YFSETQ. Trimming cost V 2 bases and J 0 bases, with 18 bases left between them. The CDR3 loop is CASSFGGQITYSYEQYF. In nucleotides, the CDR3 is TGCGCCAGCAGCTTCGGAGGTCAGATCACCTACTCCTACGAGCAGTACTTC.

The table lists this clonotype with a few counts. The gene calls are TRBV12-3 or TRBV12-4 and TRBJ2-5, with 8 bases that match TRBD2. This CDR3 region has 15 residues. V was clipped by 5 bases and J by 0 bases; unmatched bases: 5. CDR3 amino acids: CASSDTSGHQETQYF. The CDR3 DNA sequence: TGTGCCAGCAGTGATACTAGCGGACACCAAGAGACCCAGTACTTC.

Only a few counts were recorded for this clonotype. J is TRBJ1-2 and V is TRBV29-1, with TRBD1 matching over 7 bases. The CDR3 runs 11 residues. Germline assignment: CDR1 SQVTM and CDR2 ANQGSEA. J was trimmed by 8 bases and V by 7 bases; bases with no gene match: 7. CDR3 sequence: CSAGQPSGYTF. The CDR3, as DNA: TGCAGCGCGGGACAGCCTTCCGGCTACACCTTC.

The rearrangement joins TRBV6-1 to TRBJ2-7; 9 bases match TRBD2. Germline CDR1 reads MNHNS; CDR2 reads SASEGT. J was trimmed by 5 bases and V by 8 bases; bases with no gene match: 10. This CDR3 region has 14 residues. The CDR3 DNA sequence: TGTGCCAGCGTCCCGGCGGGAGGGCCCCACGAGCAGTACTTC. Residues: CASVPAGGPHEQYF.

This clonotype was found many times. This chain's CDR3 is CASSRSWMGQRNMNTEAFF. The CDR3 coding sequence is TGCGCCAGCAGCCGCAGTTGGATGGGACAGAGAAACATGAACACTGAAGCTTTCTTT. The chain has TRBV5-1 and TRBJ1-1, with 7 nucleotides matching TRBD1. Unmatched junction bases numbered 18, after V lost 4 bases and J lost 0 bases. The CDR3 consists of 19 residues. Germline V gives CDR1 SGHRS, CDR2 YFSETQ.

This clonotype was found a few times. The V gene is TRBV21-1, the J gene TRBJ2-4. TRBV21-1 is termed a pseudogene. This CDR3 has 16 amino acids. CDR3 in DNA: TGTGCCAGCACCCAAAGCCGGGGAATGGAAAAAAACATTCAGTACTTC. Translating gives CASTQSRGMEKNIQYF.

The chain combines TRBV6-7 with TRBJ2-7; D is possibly TRBD2 (5 bases). TRBV6-7 is sorted into the ORF group, with uncertain function. This CDR3 region has 15 residues. Trimming cost V 6 bases and J 2 bases, with 17 bases left between them. CDR3 loop: CASRHTRRTTYEQYF. CDR3 nucleotides: TGTGCCAGCAGACACACTAGACGGACCACCTACGAGCAGTACTTC.

This clonotype was counted only a few times. The rearrangement joins TRBV7-6 to TRBJ1-2, with 9 bases aligning to TRBD1. Germline trimming cut 5 bases from V and 7 bases from J; bases unmatched to any gene: 8. CDR1 SGHVS and CDR2 FNYEAQ come from the germline V gene. This CDR3 spans 14 amino acids. DNA of the CDR3: TGTGCCAGCAGCGTACAGGGGGCCTTAGGTGGCTACACCTTC. Its protein product is CASSVQGALGGYTF. The full variable domain, with the rest looked up from reference TRBV7-6 and TRBJ1-2, is GAGVSQSPRYKVTKRGQDVALRCDPISGHVSLYWYRQALGQGPEFLTYFNYEAQQDKSGLPNDRFSAERPEGSISTLTIQRTEQRDSAMYRCASSVQGALGGYTFGSGTRLTVV.

This clonotype showed up just a few times. The chain recombines TRBV7-3 with TRBJ2-1; TRBD1 matches at 8 bases. Unmatched junction bases numbered 6, after V lost 0 bases and J lost 2 bases. The V gene's germline CDR1 is SGHTA and CDR2 FQGTGA. The CDR3 sequence is 17 residues long. The CDR3 DNA reads as TGTGCCAGCAGCTTAACGTGGAGGACAGGGCCCTACAATGAGCAGTTCTTC. This translates into CASSLTWRTGPYNEQFF. Full variable domain (rest looked up from reference TRBV7-3 and TRBJ2-1): GAGVSQTPSNKVTEKGKYVELRCDPISGHTALYWYRQSLGQGPEFLIYFQGTGAADDSGLPNDRFFAVRPEGSVSTLKIQRTERGDSAVYLCASSLTWRTGPYNEQFFGPGTRLTVL.

This chain connects TRBV5-1 to TRBJ1-1, with 7 bases that match TRBD1. Germline V gene lookup returns CDR1 SGHRS and CDR2 YFSETQ. The CDR3 sequence is 13 residues long. V shed 5 bases, J shed 5 bases, and the junction held 6 bases outside the gene matches. The CDR3 bases are TGCGCCAGCAGGAGGGGGCACGAAACTGAAGCTTTCTTT. Residues: CASRRGHETEAFF. Full variable domain (remainder filled in from reference TRBV5-1 and TRBJ1-1): KAGVTQTPRYLIKTRGQQVTLSCSPISGHRSVSWYQQTPGQGLQFLFEYFSETQRNKGNFPGRFSGRQFSNSRSEMNVSTLELGDSALYLCASRRGHETEAFFGQGTRLTVV.

The V and J genes are TRBV19 and TRBJ1-4, with D tentatively TRBD1 (6 bases). Germline CDR1 LNHDA, CDR2 SQIVND (reference sequence). V lost 3 bases, J lost 0 bases, and 8 bases lay in between. This CDR3 region has 15 residues. This chain's CDR3 is CASSINRATNEKLFF. DNA of the CDR3: TGTGCCAGTAGTATCAACAGGGCAACTAATGAAAAACTGTTTTTT.

This clonotype came up a few times. This rearrangement joins TRBV5-1 to TRBJ2-5, with D tentatively TRBD2 (6 bases). CDR1 is SGHRS and CDR2 is YFSETQ in the germline V gene. There are 15 residues in the CDR3. The V end was cut by 4 bases, the J end by 2 bases, with 15 bases between. The CDR3 protein is CASSRMGGLQETQYF. Written as DNA, the CDR3 is TGCGCCAGCAGCCGGATGGGGGGATTGCAAGAGACCCAGTACTTC.

The chain links TRBV29-1 to TRBJ2-7; either TRBD1 or TRBD2 may supply D (5 bases each). Germline CDR1 SQVTM, CDR2 ANQGSEA. V was pared by 4 bases and J by 0 bases, with 13 bases between. The length of the CDR3 is 14 residues. Here the CDR3 DNA reads TGCAGCGTTGGGGGGAGTACTAGCTCCTACGAGCAGTACTTC. The encoded protein is CSVGGSTSSYEQYF.

The gene calls are TRBV25-1 and TRBJ2-5; maybe TRBD2 (6 bases). Germline V lookup: CDR1 MGHDK, CDR2 SYGVNS. Trimming took 3 bases from V and 5 from J, leaving 16 bases between them. CDR3 length equals 15 residues. As DNA, the CDR3 is TGTGCCAGCAGTGATAGGATAGGGGCGGGGGAGACCCAGTACTTC. Translation gives CASSDRIGAGETQYF.

This clonotype was observed many times. The chain couples TRBV12-3 or TRBV12-4 to TRBJ2-1; no clear D gene. The CDR3 is 13 residues long. The V and J ends lost 2 bases and 8 bases respectively, with 10 bases between them. This CDR3 reads CASSLIEVYEQFF. The CDR3 nucleotides are TGTGCCAGCAGTTTAATCGAGGTTTATGAGCAGTTCTTC.

The gene calls are TRBV19 and TRBJ2-1; no firm D call. The CDR3 length is 16 residues. V was pared by 5 bases and J by 2 bases, with 16 bases between. Germline CDR1 reads LNHDA; CDR2 reads SQIVND (reference sequence). The CDR3 region has the DNA TGTGCCAGTAGTGCGGCCCCCATTCCAACCTACAATGAGCAGTTCTTC. Protein sequence: CASSAAPIPTYNEQFF.

The rearrangement uses TRBV9 and TRBJ2-3; D gene ambiguous. V lost 0 bases, J lost 9 bases, and 8 bases lay in between. The germline V gene has CDR1 SGDLS and CDR2 YYNGEE. The CDR3 extends over 12 amino acids. The CDR3 reads CASSVGENTQYF. CDR3 bases: TGTGCCAGCAGCGTAGGGGAAAACACGCAGTATTTT.

This clonotype was counted only a few times. This sequence joins TRBV15 and TRBJ2-1; D tentatively reads TRBD1 or TRBD2 (5 bases each). Trimming removed 1 base from V and 4 bases from J, with 11 bases in between. The CDR3 runs to 15 residues. The V gene's germline CDR1 is LNHNV and CDR2 YYDKDF (reference sequence). CDR3 in DNA: TGTGCCACCAGCAGAGGTACGGGGCTATACAATGAGCAGTTCTTC. Protein: CATSRGTGLYNEQFF.

This clonotype was found a few times. This chain connects TRBV7-9 to TRBJ1-4; the D is unclear. Germline CDR1 SEHNR, CDR2 FQNEAQ (reference sequence). The V gene lost 8 bases and the J gene lost 8 bases, with 15 bases spanning the gap. This CDR3 has 13 residues. DNA for the CDR3: TGTGCCAGCGGATCAGAGCTTAAGGAAAAACTGTTTTTT. Translating it yields CASGSELKEKLFF.

V and J are TRBV11-2 and TRBJ1-5; D not certain. The V end lost 1 base, the J end lost 3 bases, and 10 bases lay between the germline ends. Germline V CDR1 and CDR2: SGHAT, FQNNGV. The CDR3 has 15 amino acids. The CDR3 coding sequence is TGTGCCAGCAGCTTAGTCTGGCGGATCAATCAGCCCCAGCATTTT. Protein product: CASSLVWRINQPQHF.

The chain joins TRBV5-1 to TRBJ1-1, with TRBD1 as a possible D gene (5 bases). V lost 2 bases and J lost 3, with 17 bases in between. The CDR3 is made up of 16 amino acids. Germline V gene data show CDR1 as SGHRS and CDR2 as YFSETQ. The CDR3 DNA sequence: TGCGCCAGCAGCTTTTCCCTGGGGTGGGGGGACACTGAAGCTTTCTTT. Protein sequence: CASSFSLGWGDTEAFF.

This sequence joins TRBV7-9 and TRBJ2-5; D possibly uses TRBD1 or TRBD2 (5 bases each). Germline loops: CDR1 SEHNR, CDR2 FQNEAQ (reference sequence). This CDR3 contains 13 residues. Trimming left V 6 bases short and J 5 bases short, with 13 bases between. This chain's CDR3 is CASRRDLGETQYF. The CDR3 bases are TGTGCCAGCAGGAGGGACCTTGGGGAGACCCAGTACTTC.

This clonotype was observed a handful of times. The gene calls are TRBV5-1 and TRBJ1-2; D perhaps matches TRBD1 (5 bases). CDR1 is SGHRS and CDR2 is YFSETQ in the germline V gene. Deletions cut 0 bases from V and 3 bases from J, with 12 bases between. The CDR3 extends over 15 amino acids. The CDR3 bases are TGCGCCAGCAGCTTGGCGCGGGGCGCAGACTATGGCTACACCTTC. This gives the protein CASSLARGADYGYTF.